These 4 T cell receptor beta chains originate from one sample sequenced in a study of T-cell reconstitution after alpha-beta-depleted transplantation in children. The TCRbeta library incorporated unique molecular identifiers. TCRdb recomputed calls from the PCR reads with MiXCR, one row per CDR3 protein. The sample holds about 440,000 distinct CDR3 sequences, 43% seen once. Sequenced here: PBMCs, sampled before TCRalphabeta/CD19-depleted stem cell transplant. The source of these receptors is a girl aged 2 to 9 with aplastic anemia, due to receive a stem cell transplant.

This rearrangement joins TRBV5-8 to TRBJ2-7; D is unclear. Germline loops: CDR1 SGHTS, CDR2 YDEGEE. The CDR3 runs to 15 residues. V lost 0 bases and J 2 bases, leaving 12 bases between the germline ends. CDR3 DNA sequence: TGTGCCAGCAGCTTGGCCGTAGGGTTTCCCTACGAGCAGTACTTC. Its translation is CASSLAVGFPYEQYF.

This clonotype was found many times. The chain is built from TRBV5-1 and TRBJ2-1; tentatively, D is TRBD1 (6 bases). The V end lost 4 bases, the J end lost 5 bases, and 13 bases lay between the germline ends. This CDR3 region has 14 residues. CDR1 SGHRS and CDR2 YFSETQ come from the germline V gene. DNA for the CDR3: TGCGCCAGCAGCATCGGGACAACCGACAATGAGCAGTTCTTC. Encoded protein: CASSIGTTDNEQFF.

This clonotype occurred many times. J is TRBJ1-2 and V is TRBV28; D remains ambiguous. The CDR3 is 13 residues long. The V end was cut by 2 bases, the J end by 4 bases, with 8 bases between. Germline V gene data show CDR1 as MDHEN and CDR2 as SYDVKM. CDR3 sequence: CASSLQTFYGYTF. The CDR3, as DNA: TGTGCCAGCAGTTTACAGACTTTCTATGGCTACACCTTC.

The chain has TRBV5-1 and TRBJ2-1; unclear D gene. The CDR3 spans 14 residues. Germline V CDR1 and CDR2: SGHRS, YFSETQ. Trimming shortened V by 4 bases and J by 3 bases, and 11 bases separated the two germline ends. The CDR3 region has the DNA TGCGCCAGCAGCCTCATCCCTAGCTACAATGAGCAGTTCTTC. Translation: CASSLIPSYNEQFF.